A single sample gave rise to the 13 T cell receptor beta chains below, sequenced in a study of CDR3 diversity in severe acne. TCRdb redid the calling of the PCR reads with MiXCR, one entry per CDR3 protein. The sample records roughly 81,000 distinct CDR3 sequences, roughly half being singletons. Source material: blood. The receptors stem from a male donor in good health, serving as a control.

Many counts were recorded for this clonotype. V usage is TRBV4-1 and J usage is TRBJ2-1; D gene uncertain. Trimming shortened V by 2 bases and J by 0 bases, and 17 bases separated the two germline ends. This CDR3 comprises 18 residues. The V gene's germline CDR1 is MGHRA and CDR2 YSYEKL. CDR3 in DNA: TGCGCCAGCAGCCAAAAGGTAGGGCCATCGGGCTCCTACAATGAGCAGTTCTTC. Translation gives CASSQKVGPSGSYNEQFF.

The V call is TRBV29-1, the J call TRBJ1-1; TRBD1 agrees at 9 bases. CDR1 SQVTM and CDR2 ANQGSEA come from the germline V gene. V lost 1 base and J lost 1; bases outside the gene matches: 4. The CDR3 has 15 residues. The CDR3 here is CSVEGWTGANTEAFF. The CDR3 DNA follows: TGCAGCGTTGAAGGATGGACAGGGGCGAACACTGAAGCTTTCTTT.

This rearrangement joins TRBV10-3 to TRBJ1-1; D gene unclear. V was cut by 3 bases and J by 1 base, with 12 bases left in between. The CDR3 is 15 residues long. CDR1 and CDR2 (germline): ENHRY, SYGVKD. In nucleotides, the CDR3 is TGTGCCATCAGTGATTTAGGGCCTACGAACACTGAAGCTTTCTTT. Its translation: CAISDLGPTNTEAFF.

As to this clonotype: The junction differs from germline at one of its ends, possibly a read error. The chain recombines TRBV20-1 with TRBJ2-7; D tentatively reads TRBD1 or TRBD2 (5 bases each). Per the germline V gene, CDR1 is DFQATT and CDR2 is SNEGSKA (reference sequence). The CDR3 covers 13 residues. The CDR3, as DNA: TGTAGTATCCGGGGCGTGAATGGAGTCGAGCAGTACTTC. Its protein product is CSIRGVNGVEQYF.

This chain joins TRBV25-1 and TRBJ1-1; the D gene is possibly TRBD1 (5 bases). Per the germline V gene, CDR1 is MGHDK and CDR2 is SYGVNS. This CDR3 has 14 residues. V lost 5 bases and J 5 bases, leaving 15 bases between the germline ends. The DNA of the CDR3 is TGTGCCAGCAGTATTAGTGGGGCAGGAACTGAAGCTTTCTTT. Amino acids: CASSISGAGTEAFF.

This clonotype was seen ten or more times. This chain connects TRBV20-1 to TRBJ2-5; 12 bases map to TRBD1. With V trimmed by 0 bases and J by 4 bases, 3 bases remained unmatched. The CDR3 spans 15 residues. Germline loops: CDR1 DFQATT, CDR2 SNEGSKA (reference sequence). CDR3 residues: CSARDMGQGAETQYF. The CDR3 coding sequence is TGCAGTGCTAGAGATATGGGACAGGGGGCAGAGACCCAGTACTTC.

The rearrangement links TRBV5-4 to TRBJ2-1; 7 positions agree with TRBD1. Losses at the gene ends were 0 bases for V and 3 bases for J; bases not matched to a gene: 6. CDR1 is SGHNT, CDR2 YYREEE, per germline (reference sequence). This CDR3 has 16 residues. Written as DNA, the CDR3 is TGTGCCAGCAGCTTGGTTGGGACAGTGTACTACAATGAGCAGTTCTTC. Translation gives CASSLVGTVYYNEQFF.

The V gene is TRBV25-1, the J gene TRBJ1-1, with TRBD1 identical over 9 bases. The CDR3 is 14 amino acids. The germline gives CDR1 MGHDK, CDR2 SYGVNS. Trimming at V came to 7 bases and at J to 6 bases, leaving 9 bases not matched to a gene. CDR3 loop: CASTGTGSSPEAFF. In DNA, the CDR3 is TGTGCCAGCACCGGGACAGGGTCGAGCCCTGAAGCTTTCTTT. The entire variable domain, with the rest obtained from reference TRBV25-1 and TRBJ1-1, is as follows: EADIYQTPRYLVIGTGKKITLECSQTMGHDKMYWYQQDPGMELHLIHYSYGVNSTEKGDLSSESTVSRIRTEHFPLTLESARPSHTSQYLCASTGTGSSPEAFFGQGTRLTVV.

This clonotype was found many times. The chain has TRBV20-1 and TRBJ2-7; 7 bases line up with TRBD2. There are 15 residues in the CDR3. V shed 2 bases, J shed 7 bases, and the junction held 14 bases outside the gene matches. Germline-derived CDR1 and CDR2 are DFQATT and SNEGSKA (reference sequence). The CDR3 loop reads CSARRPGEGAGEQYF. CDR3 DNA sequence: TGCAGTGCTAGAAGGCCCGGGGAGGGAGCGGGGGAGCAGTACTTC.

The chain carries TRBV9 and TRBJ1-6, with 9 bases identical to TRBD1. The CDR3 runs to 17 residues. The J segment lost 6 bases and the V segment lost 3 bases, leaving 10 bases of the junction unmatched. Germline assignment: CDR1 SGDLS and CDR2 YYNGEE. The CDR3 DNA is TGTGCCAGCAGCGCTCCCCCGGGACAGGGCGGTAATTCACCCCTCCACTTT. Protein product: CASSAPPGQGGNSPLHF.

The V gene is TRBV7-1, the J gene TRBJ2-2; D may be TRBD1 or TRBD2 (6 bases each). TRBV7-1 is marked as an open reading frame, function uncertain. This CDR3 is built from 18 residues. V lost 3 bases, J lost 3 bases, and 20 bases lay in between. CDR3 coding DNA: TGTGCCAGCAGCTCCCCCAAGTTGGGGGCGGGATACACCGGGGAGCTGTTTTTT. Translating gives CASSSPKLGAGYTGELFF.

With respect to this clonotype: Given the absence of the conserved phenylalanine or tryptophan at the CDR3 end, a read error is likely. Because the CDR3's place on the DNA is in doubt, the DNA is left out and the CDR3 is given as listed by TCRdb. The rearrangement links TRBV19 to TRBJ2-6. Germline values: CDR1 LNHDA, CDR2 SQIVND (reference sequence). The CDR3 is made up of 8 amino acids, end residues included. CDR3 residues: CASTKPKD.

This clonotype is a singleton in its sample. The CDR3 DNA reads TGTGCCAGCAGCTCCAGGGTTGACAATCAGCCCCAGCATTTT. This encodes CASSSRVDNQPQHF. This chain uses TRBV11-2 with TRBJ1-5, with D maybe TRBD1 (5 bases). Trimming pared 4 bases from V and 3 bases from J, leaving 10 bases between. The V gene's germline CDR1 is SGHAT and CDR2 FQNNGV. The CDR3 contains 14 residues.